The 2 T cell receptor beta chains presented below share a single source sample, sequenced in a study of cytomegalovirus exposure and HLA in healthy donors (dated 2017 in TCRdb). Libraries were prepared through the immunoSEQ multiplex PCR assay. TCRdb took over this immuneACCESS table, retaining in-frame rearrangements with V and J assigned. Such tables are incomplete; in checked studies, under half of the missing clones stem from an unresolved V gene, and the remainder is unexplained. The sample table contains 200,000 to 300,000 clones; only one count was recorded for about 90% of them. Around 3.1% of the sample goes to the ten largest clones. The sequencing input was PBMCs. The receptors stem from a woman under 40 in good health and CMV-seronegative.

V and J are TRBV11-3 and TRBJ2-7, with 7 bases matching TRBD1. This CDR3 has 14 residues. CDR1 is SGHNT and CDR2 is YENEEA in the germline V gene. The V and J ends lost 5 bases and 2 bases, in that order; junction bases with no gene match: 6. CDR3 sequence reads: CASSPVTGTYEQYF. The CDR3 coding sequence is TGTGCCAGCAGCCCGGTGACAGGGACCTACGAGCAGTACTTC. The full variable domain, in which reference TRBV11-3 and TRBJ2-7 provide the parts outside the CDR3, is EAGVVQSPRYKIIEKKQPVAFWCNPISGHNTLYWYLQNLGQGPELLIRYENEEAVDDSQLPKDRFSAERLKGVDSTLKIQPAELGDSAVYLCASSPVTGTYEQYFGPGTRLTVT.

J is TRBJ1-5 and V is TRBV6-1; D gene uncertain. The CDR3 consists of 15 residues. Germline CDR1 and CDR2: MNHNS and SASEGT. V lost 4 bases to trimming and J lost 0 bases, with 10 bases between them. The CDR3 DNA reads TGTGCCAGCAGTGCAGTACTCTATAGCAATCAGCCCCAGCATTTT. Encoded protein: CASSAVLYSNQPQHF.